The sequence of this T cell receptor beta chain was determined in a study of T cell responses to AZD1222 COVID-19 vaccine. Profiling relied on immunoSEQ multiplex PCR, and the TCRdb table lists in-frame clones only, not all of them. The sample has roughly 190,000 clones, 85% to 95% seen once. V was clipped by 0 bases and J by 7 bases, with 10 bases between them. Germline-derived CDR1 and CDR2 are SGHDN and FVKESK. There are 13 residues in the CDR3. Sequenced here: peripheral blood, sampled on day 0 of AZD1222 vaccination. The chain uses TRBV14 and TRBJ2-7; D call uncertain. The TCR was taken from an adult in good health. The CDR3 nucleotides read TGTGCCAGCAGCCAAGATGAAGGTAGGGAGCAGTACTTC. This translates into CASSQDEGREQYF. The full variable domain, completed using reference TRBV14 and TRBJ2-7, is EAGVTQFPSHSVIEKGQTVTLRCDPISGHDNLYWYRRVMGKEIKFLLHFVKESKQDESGMPNNRFLAERTGGTYSTLKVQPAELEDSGVYFCASSQDEGREQYFGPGTRLTVT.